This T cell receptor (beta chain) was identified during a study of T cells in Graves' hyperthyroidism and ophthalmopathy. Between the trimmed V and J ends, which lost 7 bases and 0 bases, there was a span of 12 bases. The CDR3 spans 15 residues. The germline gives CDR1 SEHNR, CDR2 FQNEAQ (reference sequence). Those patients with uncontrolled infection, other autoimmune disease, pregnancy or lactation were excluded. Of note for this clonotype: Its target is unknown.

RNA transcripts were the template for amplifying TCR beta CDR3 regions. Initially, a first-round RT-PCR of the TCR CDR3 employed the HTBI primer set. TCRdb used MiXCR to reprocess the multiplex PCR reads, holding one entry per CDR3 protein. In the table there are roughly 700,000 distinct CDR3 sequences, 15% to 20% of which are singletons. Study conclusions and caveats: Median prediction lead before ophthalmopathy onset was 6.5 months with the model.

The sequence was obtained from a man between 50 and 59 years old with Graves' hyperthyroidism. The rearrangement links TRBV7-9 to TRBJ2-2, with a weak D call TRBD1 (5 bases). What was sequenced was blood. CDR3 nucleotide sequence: TGTGCCAGCAACCACGACAGCGCGAACACCGGGGAGCTGTTTTTT. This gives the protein CASNHDSANTGELFF.